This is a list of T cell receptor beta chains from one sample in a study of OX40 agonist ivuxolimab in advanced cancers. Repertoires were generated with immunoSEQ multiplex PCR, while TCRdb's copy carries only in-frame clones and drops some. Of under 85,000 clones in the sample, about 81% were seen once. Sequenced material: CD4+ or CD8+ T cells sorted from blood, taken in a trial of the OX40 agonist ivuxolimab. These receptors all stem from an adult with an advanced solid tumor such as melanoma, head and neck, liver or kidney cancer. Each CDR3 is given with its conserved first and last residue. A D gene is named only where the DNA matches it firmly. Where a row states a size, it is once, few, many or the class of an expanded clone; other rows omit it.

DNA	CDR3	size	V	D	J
TGTGCCAGCAGTGAATTGGGACAGGGAGGGTTCCCACGGGAGCAGTACTTC	CASSELGQGGFPREQYF	-	TRBV6-1	TRBD1	TRBJ2-7
TGTGCCAGCAATCAGCGGGCGAGCACAGATACGCAGTATTTT	CASNQRASTDTQYF	-	TRBV2	-	TRBJ2-3
TGCAGCGTTGAAGTCGAGTTTAGGCACTCCTACGAGCAGTACTTC	CSVEVEFRHSYEQYF	-	TRBV29-1	-	TRBJ2-7
TGTGCCAGCAGTAAGGGACAGATATACGAGCAGTACTTC	CASSKGQIYEQYF	-	TRBV7-2	TRBD1	TRBJ2-7
TGTGCCAGCAGCAAACTCGCTAACCATAAGTCCCGGGACAGGGGGTACGAGCAGTACTTC	CASSKLANHKSRDRGYEQYF	-	TRBV21-1	-	TRBJ2-7
TGTGCCAGTAGTAAGGGTGTAGGAGTTGAAAAACTGTTTTTT	CASSKGVGVEKLFF	once	TRBV19	-	TRBJ1-4
TGTGCCAGCAGTACTGGGGGGGGCCAGCAGTTCTTC	CASSTGGGQQFF	few	TRBV6-5	-	TRBJ2-1
TGTGCCAGCAGCGTAGGAAGAGGAAACACCATATATTTT	CASSVGRGNTIYF	-	TRBV9	-	TRBJ1-3
TGTGCCAGCAGCTGGAGACAGGGGACAAAAGAGACCCAGTACTTC	CASSWRQGTKETQYF	-	TRBV5-6	TRBD1	TRBJ2-5
TGTGCCAGTAGTATGAGAATTCGAGGGACAGTTATTGATAGCAATCAGCCCCAGCATTTT	CASSMRIRGTVIDSNQPQHF	-	TRBV19	TRBD1	TRBJ1-5
TGTGCCAGCAGCTTAAGGGATAATGAAAAACTGTTTTTT	CASSLRDNEKLFF	-	TRBV7-6	-	TRBJ1-4
TGTGCCAGCAGCTTAGGATGGGGGAGTCGCGAGACCCAGTACTTC	CASSLGWGSRETQYF	-	TRBV7-9	-	TRBJ2-5
TGTGCCATCAGGGCTAGCGGGCGATCCTACGAGCAGTACTTC	CAIRASGRSYEQYF	once	TRBV6-5	TRBD2	TRBJ2-7
TGTGCCAGCTCGTCATCACCAACCATCTACGAGCAGTACTTC	CASSSSPTIYEQYF	-	TRBV18	-	TRBJ2-7
TGTGCCAGCAGCTTGGCGGTGGGTCCATTGAGGGGTGAAGCTTTCTTT	CASSLAVGPLRGEAFF	-	TRBV5-4	-	TRBJ1-1
TGTGCCAGTAAGATCAGGTCCGGGAGTTCTGGAAACACCATATATTTT	CASKIRSGSSGNTIYF	-	TRBV19	-	TRBJ1-3
TGTGCCAGCAGCTTAAGGGCGGGACAGGGGATACACAATGAGTATTTT	CASSLRAGQGIHNEYF	-	TRBV7-9	TRBD1	TRBJ2-3
TGTGCCAGCAGCTTAATGGACAGTTTCTACGAGCAGTACTTC	CASSLMDSFYEQYF	few	TRBV7-9	-	TRBJ2-7
TGTGCCAGCAGCTTAGTTAGCGGTCCCGGCACTGAAGCTTTCTTT	CASSLVSGPGTEAFF	-	TRBV11-2	-	TRBJ1-1
TGTGCCAGCCGACCGGGACTAGCGGGAGGTACGCAGTATTTT	CASRPGLAGGTQYF	few	TRBV11-3	TRBD2	TRBJ2-3
TGTGCCAGTAGCCAGACAGGGGGCTCTGGAAACACCATATATTTT	CASSQTGGSGNTIYF	-	TRBV19	TRBD1	TRBJ1-3
TGTGCCAGCAGCCTCTTCCCAGGGGAGAACACTGAAGCTTTCTTT	CASSLFPGENTEAFF	-	TRBV9	-	TRBJ1-1
TGTGCCTGGAGCCTGGGGGGGACGGGAAAAGAGACCCAGTACTTC	CAWSLGGTGKETQYF	-	TRBV30	TRBD2	TRBJ2-5
TGTGCCTGGAGTCCCCAGGGATTTGGGACCCAGTACTTC	CAWSPQGFGTQYF	once	TRBV30	-	TRBJ2-5
TGTGCCATCAGTGAGAGAGAAATCTACGAGCAGTACTTC	CAISEREIYEQYF	-	TRBV10-3	-	TRBJ2-7
TGTGCCAGCAGTGCCTCGGGTCCTAGCAATCAGCCCCAGCATTTT	CASSASGPSNQPQHF	-	TRBV25-1	-	TRBJ1-5
TGTGCCAGCTCGGCGGGAGTGAGGGGGGAAGAGACCCAGTACTTC	CASSAGVRGEETQYF	-	TRBV18	-	TRBJ2-5
TGTGCCAGCAGTTTATCGTTGGGACTAGCGGGTTCGAACACAGATACGCAGTATTTT	CASSLSLGLAGSNTDTQYF	-	TRBV27	TRBD2	TRBJ2-3
TGTGCCAGCAGCTTACTCGGGAGGGCGAACACCGGGGAGCTGTTTTTT	CASSLLGRANTGELFF	-	TRBV11-2	TRBD2	TRBJ2-2
TGTGCCAGCAGTGTTACAGGATGGCCCCAGCATTTT	CASSVTGWPQHF	-	TRBV6-5	-	TRBJ1-5
TGCGCCAGCAGCCTGGGACACGCGGCGACCGGGGAGCTGTTTTTT	CASSLGHAATGELFF	-	TRBV5-1	-	TRBJ2-2
TGTGCCAGCAGCGGACAGGGGTACACCGGGGAGCTGTTTTTT	CASSGQGYTGELFF	-	TRBV2	TRBD1	TRBJ2-2
TGTGCCAGCAGTACCCCGGATTTGGGCGGAAAACTGTTTTTT	CASSTPDLGGKLFF	-	TRBV6-5	-	TRBJ1-4
TGTGCCAGCTCACCGAAGGCGGGGAGCTCTGGAAACACCATATATTTT	CASSPKAGSSGNTIYF	-	TRBV18	-	TRBJ1-3
TGTGCCAGCAGCTTCACGGGAAATCAGCCCCAGCATTTT	CASSFTGNQPQHF	-	TRBV7-6	-	TRBJ1-5
TGTGCCAGCAGCTTGGGAGGGGGCGGTTCTAGGGCTGAAGCTTTCTTT	CASSLGGGGSRAEAFF	-	TRBV5-8	TRBD1	TRBJ1-1
TGTGCCAGCAGGGAGAGGGGAGGGGCTTTTGGCTACACCTTC	CASRERGGAFGYTF	once	TRBV6-5	-	TRBJ1-2
TGTGCCATCAGTGACAGGGTCGGCCCTAATGAAAAACTGTTTTTT	CAISDRVGPNEKLFF	once	TRBV10-3	-	TRBJ1-4
TGTGCCATTCGGGACAGGGTTACATCCGGGGCCAACGTCCTGACTTTC	CAIRDRVTSGANVLTF	-	TRBV28	TRBD1	TRBJ2-6
TGTGCCAGCAGCCAAGGACCCAGCGGGGGCCGGAAAACCAACGAGCAGTACTTC	CASSQGPSGGRKTNEQYF	-	TRBV14	TRBD2	TRBJ2-7
TGTGCCAGCAGCGTAGGGGGTAGCGGGTTAGAGACCCAGTACTTC	CASSVGGSGLETQYF	few	TRBV9	TRBD2	TRBJ2-5
TGTGCCAGCAGCGTAGGGCCAGCTATCATGAACACTGAAGCTTTCTTT	CASSVGPAIMNTEAFF	-	TRBV9	-	TRBJ1-1